One and the same sample provided the 2 T cell receptor beta chains below, sequenced in a study of blood T cell repertoires in COVID-19. Produced via immunoSEQ multiplex PCR; TCRdb's table is partial and in-frame only. The profile shows about 180,000 clones, roughly 87% of them singletons. Sequencing was performed on peripheral blood. The receptors stem from a man between 18 and 29 years old who had recovered from COVID-19.

This clone appeared a single time. The rearrangement joins TRBV6-5 to TRBJ2-2, with D possibly being TRBD1 (5 bases). Germline V gene lookup returns CDR1 MNHEY and CDR2 SVGAGI. The CDR3 contains 14 residues. Deletions cut 6 bases from V and 3 bases from J, with 11 bases between. The CDR3: CASRLTGDTGELFF. DNA for the CDR3: TGTGCCAGCAGACTAACAGGTGACACCGGGGAGCTGTTTTTT.

The chain uses TRBV7-8 and TRBJ2-6; D remains unclear. Germline values: CDR1 SGHVS, CDR2 FQNEAQ. V lost 5 bases to trimming and J lost 0 bases, with 5 bases between them. The CDR3 is 14 amino acids. The CDR3 region is CASSLVSGANVLTF. The CDR3 DNA follows: TGTGCCAGCAGCCTCGTCTCTGGGGCCAACGTCCTGACTTTC.